The T cell receptor (beta chain) under discussion was sequenced for a study of blood T cell repertoires in COVID-19. In the study overall: Acute and convalescent COVID-19 samples came from the United States, Italy and Spain.

Using immunoSEQ multiplex PCR, the repertoire was profiled, and TCRdb retains in-frame clones only, with some absent. This repertoire shows approximately 190,000 clones, roughly 90% found once; its top ten account for about 6.8%. Germline lookup yields CDR1 LNHDA and CDR2 SQIVND (reference sequence). V was clipped by 5 bases and J by 7 bases, with 17 bases between them. CDR3 length equals 15 residues. The receptor was isolated from a woman between 40 and 55 years old who had recovered from COVID-19. This chain joins TRBV19 and TRBJ1-4; no firm D call. The specimen sequenced was peripheral blood. CDR3 nucleotides: TGTGCCAGTAGTCCCCCGCATTTGGGAGCTGAAAAACTGTTTTTT. Translation: CASSPPHLGAEKLFF.